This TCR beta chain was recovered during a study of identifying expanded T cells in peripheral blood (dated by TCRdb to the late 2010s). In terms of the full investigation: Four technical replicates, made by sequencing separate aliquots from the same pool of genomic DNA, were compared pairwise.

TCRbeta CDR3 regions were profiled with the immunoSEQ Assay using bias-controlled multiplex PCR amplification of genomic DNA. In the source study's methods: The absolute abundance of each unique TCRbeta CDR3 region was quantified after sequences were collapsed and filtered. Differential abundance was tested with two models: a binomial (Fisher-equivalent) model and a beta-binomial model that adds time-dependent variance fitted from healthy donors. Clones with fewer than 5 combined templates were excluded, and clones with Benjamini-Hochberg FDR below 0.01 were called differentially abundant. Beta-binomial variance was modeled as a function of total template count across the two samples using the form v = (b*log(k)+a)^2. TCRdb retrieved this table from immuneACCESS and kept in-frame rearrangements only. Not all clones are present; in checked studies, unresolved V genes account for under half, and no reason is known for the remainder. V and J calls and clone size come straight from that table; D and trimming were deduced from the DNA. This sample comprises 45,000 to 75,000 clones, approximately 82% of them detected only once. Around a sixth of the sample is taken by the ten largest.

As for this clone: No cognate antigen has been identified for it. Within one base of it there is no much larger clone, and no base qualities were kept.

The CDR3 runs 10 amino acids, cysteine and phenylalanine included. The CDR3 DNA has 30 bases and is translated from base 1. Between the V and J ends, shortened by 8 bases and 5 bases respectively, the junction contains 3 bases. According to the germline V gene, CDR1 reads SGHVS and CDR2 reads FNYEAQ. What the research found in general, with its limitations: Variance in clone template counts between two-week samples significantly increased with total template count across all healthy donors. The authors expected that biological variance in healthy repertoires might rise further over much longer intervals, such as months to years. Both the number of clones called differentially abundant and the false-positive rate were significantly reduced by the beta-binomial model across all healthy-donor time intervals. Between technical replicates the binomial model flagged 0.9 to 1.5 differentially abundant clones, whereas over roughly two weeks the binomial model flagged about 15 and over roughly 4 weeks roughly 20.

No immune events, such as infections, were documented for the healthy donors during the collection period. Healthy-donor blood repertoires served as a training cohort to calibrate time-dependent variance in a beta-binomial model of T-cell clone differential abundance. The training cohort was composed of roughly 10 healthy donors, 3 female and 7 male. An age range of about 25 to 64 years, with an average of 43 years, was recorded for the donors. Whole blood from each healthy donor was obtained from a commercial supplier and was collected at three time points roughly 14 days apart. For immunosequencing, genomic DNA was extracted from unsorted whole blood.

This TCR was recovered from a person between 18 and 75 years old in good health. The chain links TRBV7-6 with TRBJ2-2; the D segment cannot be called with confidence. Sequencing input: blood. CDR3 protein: CASGTGELFF. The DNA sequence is TGTGCCAGCGGTACCGGGGAGCTGTTTTTT.